This entry concerns a single TCR beta chain. Its antigen is still unknown. The data originate from a study of cytomegalovirus exposure and HLA in healthy donors. Study-level points and caveats: Equally common other TCR beta chains were less clonally expanded than HLA-associated ones, a later analysis found. TRBV6-2, TRBV6-3 and some other V segments were excluded as indistinguishable. According to an earlier analysis, most TCR beta V segments yielded productive rearrangements about 87% or about 30% of the time.

The primer mix had 60 Vbeta and 13 Jbeta primers. Per the original data handling: There were some 87 million unique TCR beta chains by a later count, and approximately 11 million of them were shared. The method was immunoSEQ multiplex PCR; TCRdb's version includes in-frame clones alone and lacks a portion of them. That table gives V, J and clone size, and the DNA gave D and trimming. The sample comprises 90,000 to 100,000 clones, approximately 60% of which are singletons, and roughly 5.5% rests with the top ten. CDR1 and CDR2 (germline): MRHNA, SNTAGT. The CDR3 is 15 amino acids. With V trimmed by 4 bases and J by 5 bases, 9 bases remained unmatched.

The rearrangement uses TRBV6-4 and TRBJ2-5; 8 nucleotides align to TRBD1. This receptor was taken from a boy younger than 18 in good health and CMV-seropositive. Sequencing input: PBMCs. The CDR3 DNA reads as TGTGCCAGCAGTGGTCAAGACAGGGGTGGGGAGACCCAGTACTTC. Its protein product is CASSGQDRGGETQYF.